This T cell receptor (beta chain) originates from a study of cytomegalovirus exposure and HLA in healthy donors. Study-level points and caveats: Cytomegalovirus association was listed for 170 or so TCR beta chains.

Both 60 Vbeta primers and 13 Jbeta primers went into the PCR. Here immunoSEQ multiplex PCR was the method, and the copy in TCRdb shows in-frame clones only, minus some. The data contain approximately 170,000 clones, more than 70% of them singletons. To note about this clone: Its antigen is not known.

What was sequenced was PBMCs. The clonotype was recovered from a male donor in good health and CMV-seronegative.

CDR3: CASSLFRGPSNQPQHF. The CDR3 DNA follows: TGTGCCAGCAGCTTGTTTAGAGGCCCTAGCAATCAGCCCCAGCATTTT. The chain couples TRBV5-6 to TRBJ1-5; D gene uncertain. Deletions cut 1 base from V and 0 bases from J, with 11 bases between. This CDR3 spans 16 amino acids. The germline V gene has CDR1 SGHDT and CDR2 YYEEEE.